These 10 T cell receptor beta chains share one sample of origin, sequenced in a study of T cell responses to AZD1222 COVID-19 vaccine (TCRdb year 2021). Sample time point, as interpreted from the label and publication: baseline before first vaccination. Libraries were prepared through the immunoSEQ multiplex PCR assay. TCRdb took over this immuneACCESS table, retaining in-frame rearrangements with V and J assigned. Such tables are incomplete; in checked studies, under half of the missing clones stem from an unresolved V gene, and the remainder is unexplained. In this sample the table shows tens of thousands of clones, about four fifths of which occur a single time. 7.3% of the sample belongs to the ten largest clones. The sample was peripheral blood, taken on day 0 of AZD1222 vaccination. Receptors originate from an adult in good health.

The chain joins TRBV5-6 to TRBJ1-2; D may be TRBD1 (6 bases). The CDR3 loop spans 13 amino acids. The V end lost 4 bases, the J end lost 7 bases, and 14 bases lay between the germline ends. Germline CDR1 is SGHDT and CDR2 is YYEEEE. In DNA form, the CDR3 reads TGTGCCAGCAGCCTACAGGGCCGGGGTGGCTACACCTTC. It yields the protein CASSLQGRGGYTF.

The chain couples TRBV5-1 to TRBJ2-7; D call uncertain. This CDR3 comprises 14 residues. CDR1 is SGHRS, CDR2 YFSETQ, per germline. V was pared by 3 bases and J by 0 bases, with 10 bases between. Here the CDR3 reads CASSSGSGSYEQYF. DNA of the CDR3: TGCGCCAGCAGCTCCGGGTCCGGCTCCTACGAGCAGTACTTC.

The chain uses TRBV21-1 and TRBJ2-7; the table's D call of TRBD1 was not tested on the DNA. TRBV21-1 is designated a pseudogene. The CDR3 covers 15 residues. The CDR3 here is CASIGFQGGPYEQYF. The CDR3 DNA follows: TGTGCCAGCATTGGGTTCCAGGGTGGACCCTACGAGCAGTACTTC.

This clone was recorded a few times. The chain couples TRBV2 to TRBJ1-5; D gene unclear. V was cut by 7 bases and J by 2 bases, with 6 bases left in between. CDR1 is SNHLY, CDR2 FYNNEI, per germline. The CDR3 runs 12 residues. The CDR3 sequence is CASTWGNQPQHF. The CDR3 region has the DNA TGTGCCAGCACTTGGGGCAATCAGCCCCAGCATTTT. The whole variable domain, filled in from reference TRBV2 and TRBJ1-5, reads EPEVTQTPSHQVTQMGQEVILRCVPISNHLYFYWYRQILGQKVEFLVSFYNNEISEKSEIFDDQFSVERPDGSNFTLKIRSTKLEDSAMYFCASTWGNQPQHFGDGTRLSIL.

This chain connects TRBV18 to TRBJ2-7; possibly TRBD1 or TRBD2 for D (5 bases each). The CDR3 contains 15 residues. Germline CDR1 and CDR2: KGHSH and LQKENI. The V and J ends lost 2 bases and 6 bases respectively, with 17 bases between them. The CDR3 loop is CASSPSGTQDPEQYF. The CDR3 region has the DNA TGTGCCAGCTCACCATCGGGGACCCAAGATCCCGAGCAGTACTTC.

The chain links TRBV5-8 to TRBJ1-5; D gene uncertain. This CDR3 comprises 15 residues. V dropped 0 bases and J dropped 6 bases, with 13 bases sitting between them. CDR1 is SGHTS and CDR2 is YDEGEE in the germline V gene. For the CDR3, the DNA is TGTGCCAGCAGCTTGGGGGAGATACTGGGTCAGCCCCAGCATTTT. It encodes CASSLGEILGQPQHF.

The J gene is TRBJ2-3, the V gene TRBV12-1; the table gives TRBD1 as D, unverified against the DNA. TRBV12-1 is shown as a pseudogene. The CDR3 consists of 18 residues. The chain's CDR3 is CASSPSRGDRESTDTQYF. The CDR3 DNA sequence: TGTGCCAGCAGCCCTTCTCGCGGGGACAGGGAAAGCACAGATACGCAGTATTTT.

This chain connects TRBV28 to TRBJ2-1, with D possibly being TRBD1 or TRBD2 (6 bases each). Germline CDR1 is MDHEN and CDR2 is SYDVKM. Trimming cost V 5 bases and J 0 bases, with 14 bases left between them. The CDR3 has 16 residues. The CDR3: CASSGTHGSSYNEQFF. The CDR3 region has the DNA TGTGCCAGCAGTGGGACACACGGGAGCTCCTACAATGAGCAGTTCTTC. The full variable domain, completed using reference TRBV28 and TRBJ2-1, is DVKVTQSSRYLVKRTGEKVFLECVQDMDHENMFWYRQDPGLGLRLIYFSYDVKMKEKGDIPEGYSVSREKKERFSLILESASTNQTSMYLCASSGTHGSSYNEQFFGPGTRLTVL.

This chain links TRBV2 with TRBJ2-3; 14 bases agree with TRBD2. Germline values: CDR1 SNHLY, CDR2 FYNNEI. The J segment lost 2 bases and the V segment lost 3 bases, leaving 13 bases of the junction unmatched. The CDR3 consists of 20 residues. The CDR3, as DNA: TGTGCCAGCAGTGACCCGAGTCAGGGACTAGCGGGGGTACCCACAGATACGCAGTATTTT. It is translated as CASSDPSQGLAGVPTDTQYF.

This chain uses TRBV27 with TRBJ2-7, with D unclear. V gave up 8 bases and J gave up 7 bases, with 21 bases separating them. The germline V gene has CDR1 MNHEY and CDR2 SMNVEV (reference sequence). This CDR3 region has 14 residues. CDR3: CASPNGRWVGEQYF. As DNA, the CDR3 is TGTGCCAGCCCTAACGGACGGTGGGTTGGGGAGCAGTACTTC.